These T cell receptor beta chains were read from a single sample in a study of cytotoxic CD8 clonotypes in ibrutinib-treated CLL. Method: immunoSEQ multiplex PCR; TCRdb's copy keeps in-frame clones and lacks some. The sample has 60,000 to 95,000 clones; roughly 83% are singletons. Sample: PBMCs, taken after 24 months of ibrutinib treatment. These receptors all come from a human donor with chronic lymphocytic leukemia. Each CDR3 is given with its conserved first and last residue. D genes are given only for firm matches. A row's size may be missing; if present it is once, few, many or a size class.

D gene,clone size,J gene,V gene,CDR3 DNA,CDR3 protein
-,-,TRBJ1-1,TRBV7-8,TGTGCCAGCAGCTTAGGCCTAGATTCTGAAGCTTTCTTT,CASSLGLDSEAFF
TRBD2,-,TRBJ2-1,TRBV7-9,TGTGCCAGCAGCTTAGTGAGCGGGACTAGAAGTGAGCAGTTCTTC,CASSLVSGTRSEQFF
TRBD2,-,TRBJ2-7,TRBV19,TGTGCCAGTAGTATCGAGGGGACTAGCGGGACCCACGAGCAGTACTTC,CASSIEGTSGTHEQYF
-,-,TRBJ2-7,TRBV14,TGTGCCAGCAGCTTTCAACCCGGACCCTACGAGCAGTACTTC,CASSFQPGPYEQYF
TRBD2,-,TRBJ2-1,TRBV5-4,TGTGCCAGCAGCTTGGGTGGACTAGCGGGAGGCAATGAGCAGTTCTTC,CASSLGGLAGGNEQFF
-,few,TRBJ1-3,TRBV7-2,TGTGCCAGCAGCTTGGGCTCTGGAAACACCATATATTTT,CASSLGSGNTIYF
TRBD1,-,TRBJ1-2,TRBV25-1,TGTGCCAGCAGACAGGGGGCGCGAACAGGCTACACCTTC,CASRQGARTGYTF
TRBD1,few,TRBJ1-2,TRBV18,TGTGCCAGCTCGGAGGACAGGGAGTCCCTCTATGGCTACACCTTC,CASSEDRESLYGYTF
TRBD1,-,TRBJ2-3,TRBV7-8,TGTGCCAGCAGCTTCGGACAGGGGCTCACAGATACGCAGTATTTT,CASSFGQGLTDTQYF
-,-,TRBJ2-2,TRBV27,TGTGCCAGCAGTTCGACCCTCGACACCGGGGAGCTGTTTTTT,CASSSTLDTGELFF
-,-,TRBJ2-1,TRBV5-1,TGCGCCAGCAGCTTGGGCGACCGTGAGTTCTTC,CASSLGDREFF
-,few,TRBJ2-1,TRBV9,TGTGCCAGCAGCGTGGTAGACTCCTACAATGAGCAGTTCTTC,CASSVVDSYNEQFF
-,-,TRBJ2-5,TRBV6-6,TGTGCCACGGCTCCCCCAGGCCGAGAGACCCAGTACTTC,CATAPPGRETQYF
TRBD2,-,TRBJ2-1,TRBV9,TGTGCCAGCAGCGGGGCCGGGACTAGCGGGGAAGGTGAGCAGTTCTTC,CASSGAGTSGEGEQFF
-,-,TRBJ1-4,TRBV7-2,TGTGCCAGCAGCTTATTTGGGGGCGCTGAAAAACTGTTTTTT,CASSLFGGAEKLFF
TRBD1,-,TRBJ2-7,TRBV19,TGTGCCAGTAGTAATCCGGGACAGACCTCCTACGAGCAGTACTTC,CASSNPGQTSYEQYF
-,-,TRBJ2-2,TRBV2,TGTGCCAGCATCTACAGTGCGAACACCGGGGAGCTGTTTTTT,CASIYSANTGELFF
TRBD2,-,TRBJ2-5,TRBV5-1,TGCGCCAGCAGCTATGGACTAGCGGGAGGAAAGCAAGCGACCCAGTACTTC,CASSYGLAGGKQATQYF
-,-,TRBJ2-7,TRBV7-8,TGTGCCAGCAGCTTCACAGGGAGAGGGTACGAGCAGTACTTC,CASSFTGRGYEQYF
-,-,TRBJ2-2,TRBV28,TGTGCCAGCAGCAGCCTGATAGGGGCCGGGGAGCTGTTTTTT,CASSSLIGAGELFF
-,-,TRBJ2-7,TRBV29-1,TGCAGCGTTGAAGAGACCATATCCTACGAGCAGTACTTC,CSVEETISYEQYF
-,-,TRBJ1-1,TRBV5-1,TGCGCCAGCAGCTTGTTGTCCAGGGACACTGAAGCTTTCTTT,CASSLLSRDTEAFF
TRBD1,-,TRBJ2-3,TRBV6-4,TGTGCCAGCAGTACCGGGACAGGGAAGCCAGATACGCAGTATTTT,CASSTGTGKPDTQYF
-,-,TRBJ2-6,TRBV19,TGTGCCAGTAGCCCGGGACTGATCTCTGGGGCCAACGTCCTGACTTTC,CASSPGLISGANVLTF
-,-,TRBJ1-5,TRBV27,TGTGCCAGCAGTTTGTCTGGGACACCTAATCAGCCCCAGCATTTT,CASSLSGTPNQPQHF
-,-,TRBJ2-5,TRBV2,TGTGCCAGCGGGCGGACAGTCGGAGAGACCCAGTACTTC,CASGRTVGETQYF
-,-,TRBJ1-1,TRBV5-6,TGTGCCAGCAGCGGAGGATGGGGGGCCCCGAACACTGAAGCTTTCTTT,CASSGGWGAPNTEAFF
TRBD1,once,TRBJ2-3,TRBV11-3,TGTGCCAGCAGCTCCCAGGGGGACGGCACAGATACGCAGTATTTT,CASSSQGDGTDTQYF
TRBD1,-,TRBJ2-7,TRBV7-9,TGTGCCAGCAGCTCCGGGACAGTACCCTTCCTGGAGTACTTC,CASSSGTVPFLEYF
-,few,TRBJ1-1,TRBV11-3,TGTGCCAGCAGCATGGAGCGTTACACTGAAGCTTTCTTT,CASSMERYTEAFF
-,once,TRBJ2-3,TRBV6-5,TGTGCCAGCACCTCCCGCGGCACAGATACGCAGTATTTT,CASTSRGTDTQYF
-,-,TRBJ2-4,TRBV9,TGTGCCAGCAGCGTAAGGGCTGGGGACATTCAGTACTTC,CASSVRAGDIQYF
TRBD1,once,TRBJ1-1,TRBV18,TGTGCCAGCTCACGGACAGGGGGCACTGAAGCTTTCTTT,CASSRTGGTEAFF
TRBD1,-,TRBJ1-2,TRBV28,TGTGCCAGCAGTTTATCAGGGGGCCGGGGCTACACCTTC,CASSLSGGRGYTF
-,few,TRBJ1-5,TRBV6-5,TGTGCCACCGGCAGGGGCGGCGAGGGGCCCCAGCATTTT,CATGRGGEGPQHF
-,-,TRBJ2-7,TRBV27,TGTGCCAGCAGTTTATTGGGCACCCCCTACGAGCAGTACTTC,CASSLLGTPYEQYF
-,-,TRBJ1-3,TRBV9,TGTGCCAGCAGCGTAACAACAGGGTTCTCTGGAAACACCATATATTTT,CASSVTTGFSGNTIYF
TRBD2,-,TRBJ2-2,TRBV7-9,TGTGCCAGCAGCACCTTTGGAGCGGGAAACACCGGGGAGCTGTTTTTT,CASSTFGAGNTGELFF
-,-,TRBJ2-7,TRBV7-2,TGTGCCAGCAGCCCGCCGTATCAGGCTTACGAGCAGTACTTC,CASSPPYQAYEQYF
TRBD2,-,TRBJ2-3,TRBV2,TGTGCCAGCACCCGACTAGCGGGAGGGCCCTACCAACAGTATTTT,CASTRLAGGPYQQYF
-,-,TRBJ2-7,TRBV30,TGTGCCTGGAATAAGGGAGAAGCCGAGCAGTACTTC,CAWNKGEAEQYF
TRBD2,-,TRBJ2-3,TRBV10-3,TGTGCCATCAGTGAAAGGGAGGCGGGAGGGCATGACACAGATACGCAGTATTTT,CAISEREAGGHDTDTQYF
-,-,TRBJ2-3,TRBV11-2,TGTGCCAGCACCATAAGGATAGTAGGGGTAGATACGCAGTATTTT,CASTIRIVGVDTQYF
-,-,TRBJ2-7,TRBV18,TGTGCCAGCTCACCGCCAGGTCAAAACTACGAGCAGTACTTC,CASSPPGQNYEQYF
TRBD1,-,TRBJ2-7,TRBV6-6,TGTGCCAGCAGTCGATCGGACAGGGGGCACGAGCAGTACTTC,CASSRSDRGHEQYF
-,-,TRBJ2-1,TRBV7-3,TGTGCCAGCAGCTTAGATTCGCGGGAGCAGTTCTTC,CASSLDSREQFF
-,-,TRBJ1-3,TRBV5-6,TGTGCCAGCAGCTTCCCCAGACGCTCTGGAAACACCATATATTTT,CASSFPRRSGNTIYF
TRBD2,-,TRBJ2-7,TRBV27,TGTGCCAGCAGGCGGACTAGCGGCGGAGCAACCTACGAGCAGTACTTC,CASRRTSGGATYEQYF
-,-,TRBJ2-2,TRBV7-6,TGTGCCAGCAGCTTAGGGGGGACCGGGGAGCTGTTTTTT,CASSLGGTGELFF